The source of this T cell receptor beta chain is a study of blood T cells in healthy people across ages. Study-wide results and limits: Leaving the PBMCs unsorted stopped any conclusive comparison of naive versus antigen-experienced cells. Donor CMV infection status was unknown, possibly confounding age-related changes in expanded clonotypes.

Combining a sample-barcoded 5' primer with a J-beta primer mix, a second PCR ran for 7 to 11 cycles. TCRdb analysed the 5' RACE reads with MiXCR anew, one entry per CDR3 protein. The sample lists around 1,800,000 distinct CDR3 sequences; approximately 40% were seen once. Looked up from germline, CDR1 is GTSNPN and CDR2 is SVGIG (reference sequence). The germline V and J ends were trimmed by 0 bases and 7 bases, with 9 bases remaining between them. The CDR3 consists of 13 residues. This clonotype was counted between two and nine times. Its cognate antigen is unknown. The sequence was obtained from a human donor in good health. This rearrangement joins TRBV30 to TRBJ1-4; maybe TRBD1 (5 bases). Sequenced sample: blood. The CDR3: CAWSVHRSEKLFF. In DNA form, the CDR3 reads TGTGCCTGGAGTGTACACAGGTCTGAAAAACTGTTTTTT.